The source of this T cell receptor (beta chain) is a study of T-cell memory formation after mild COVID-19. Study information: Among the donors, TCR clusters were largely specific to each donor. General study findings and limits: Clones contracting day 15 to 85 were balanced CD4/CD8; later expanders leaned CD4+.

V lost 6 bases, J lost 2 bases, and 14 bases lay in between. This CDR3 has 14 residues. Germline assignment: CDR1 MDHEN and CDR2 SYDVKM. 5'RACE primed from the constant segment yielded TCR alpha and TCR beta cDNA libraries bearing sample barcodes and UMIs. One entry per CDR3 protein results from TCRdb running MiXCR on the 5' RACE reads. The profile shows hundreds of thousands of distinct CDR3 sequences, roughly 21% of them singletons. Remarks on this clonotype: What it binds is not known.

The clonotype was recovered from an adult woman who had mild COVID-19 (a few samples of this study predate the infection). Cell type and time point are not known. Sequences were obtained from PBMCs or a T cell subset sorted from them (not recorded which). J is TRBJ2-7 and V is TRBV28, with TRBD2 as a possible D gene (6 bases). The CDR3 region is CASSSPGAAYEQYF. Here the CDR3 DNA reads TGTGCCAGCAGCTCGCCGGGAGCCGCCTACGAGCAGTACTTC.